This T cell receptor beta chain came from a study of beta chain features in type 1 diabetes. This CDR3 has 14 residues. Germline V gene data show CDR1 as SGDLS and CDR2 as YYNGEE. The germline V and J ends were trimmed by 0 bases and 6 bases, with 12 bases remaining between them. CD45RO/CCR7/CD25/CD127/CD95/CD27 staining was used to isolate CD4+ naive, central memory, regulatory and stem cell-like memory cells by sorting. The authors reverse transcribed all of the isolated RNA, so sequencing captured expressed TCRB transcripts. Assay used: immunoSEQ multiplex PCR; TCRdb lists only in-frame clones, some missing. The table includes under 450,000 clones, approximately 15% detected once.

V gene TRBV9 combines with J gene TRBJ1-1, with D possibly matching TRBD1 (6 bases). The receptor was derived from a man aged 25-45 years in good health. The source material was naive CD4+ T cells from blood. The CDR3 spells CASSVARQGPEAFF. The CDR3 nucleotides are TGTGCCAGCAGCGTAGCCCGGCAGGGGCCTGAAGCTTTCTTT.